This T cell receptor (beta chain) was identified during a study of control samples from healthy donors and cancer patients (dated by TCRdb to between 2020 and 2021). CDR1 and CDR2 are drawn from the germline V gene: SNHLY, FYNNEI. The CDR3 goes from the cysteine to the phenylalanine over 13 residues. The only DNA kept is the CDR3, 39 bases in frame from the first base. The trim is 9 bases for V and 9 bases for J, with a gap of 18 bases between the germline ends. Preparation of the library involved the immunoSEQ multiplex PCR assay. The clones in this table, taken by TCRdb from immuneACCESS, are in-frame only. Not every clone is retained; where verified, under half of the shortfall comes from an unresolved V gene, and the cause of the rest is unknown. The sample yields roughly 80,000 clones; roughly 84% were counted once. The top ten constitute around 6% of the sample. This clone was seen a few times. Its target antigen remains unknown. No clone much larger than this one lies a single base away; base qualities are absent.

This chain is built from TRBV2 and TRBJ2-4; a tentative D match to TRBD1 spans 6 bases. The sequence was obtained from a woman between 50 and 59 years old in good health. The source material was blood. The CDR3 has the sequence CARSGQGLGIQYF. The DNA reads TGTGCCAGATCAGGCCAGGGGTTAGGCATTCAGTACTTC.